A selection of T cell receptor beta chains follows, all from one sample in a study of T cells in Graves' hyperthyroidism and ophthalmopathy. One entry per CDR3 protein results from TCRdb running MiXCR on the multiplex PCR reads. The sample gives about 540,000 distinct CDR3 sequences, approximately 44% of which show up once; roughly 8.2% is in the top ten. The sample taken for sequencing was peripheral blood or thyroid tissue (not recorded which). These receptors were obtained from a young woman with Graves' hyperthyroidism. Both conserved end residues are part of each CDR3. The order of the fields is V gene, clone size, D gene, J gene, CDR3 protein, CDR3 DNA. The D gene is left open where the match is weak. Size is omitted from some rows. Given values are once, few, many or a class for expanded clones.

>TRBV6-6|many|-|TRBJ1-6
CASSYFGPNSPLHF
TGTGCCAGCAGTTACTTTGGACCGAATTCACCCCTCCACTTT
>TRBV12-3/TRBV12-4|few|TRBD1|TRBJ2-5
CASSLFGTGQETQYF
TGTGCCAGCAGTTTGTTTGGGACAGGCCAAGAGACCCAGTACTTC
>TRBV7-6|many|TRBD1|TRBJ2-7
CASSPQDRVFEQYF
TGTGCCAGCAGCCCACAGGACAGGGTCTTCGAGCAGTACTTC
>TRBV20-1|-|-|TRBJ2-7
CSARINPVSWGQYF
TGCAGTGCTAGAATCAACCCTGTTAGTTGGGGGCAGTACTTC
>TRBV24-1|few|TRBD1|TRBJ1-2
CASSSDRGWYGYTF
TGTGCCAGCAGTTCGGACAGGGGCTGGTATGGCTACACCTTC
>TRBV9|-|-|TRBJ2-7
CATSNGDEQYF
TGTGCCACCAGCAATGGGGACGAGCAGTACTTC
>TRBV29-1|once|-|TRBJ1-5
CSVRAGYNQPQHF
TGCAGCGTTAGGGCAGGCTACAATCAGCCCCAGCATTTT
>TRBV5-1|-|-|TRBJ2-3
CASSLIAQSTDTQYF
TGCGCCAGCAGCTTGATCGCCCAGAGCACAGATACGCAGTATTTT
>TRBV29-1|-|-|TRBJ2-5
CSVEPGLTQETQYF
TGCAGCGTAGAGCCGGGCTTAACCCAAGAGACCCAGTACTTC
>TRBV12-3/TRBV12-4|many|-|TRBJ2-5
CASSFGDQETQYF
TGTGCCAGCAGTTTTGGAGATCAAGAGACCCAGTACTTC
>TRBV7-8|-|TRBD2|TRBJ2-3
CASSSSGAASTDTQYF
TGTGCCAGCAGTAGTAGCGGGGCTGCTAGCACAGATACGCAGTATTTT
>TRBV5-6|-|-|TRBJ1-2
CASSLGRGVLNYGYTF
TGTGCCAGCAGCTTGGGGAGGGGAGTTCTAAACTATGGCTACACCTTC
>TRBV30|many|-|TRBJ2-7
CAWSVVYEQYF
TGTGCCTGGAGTGTAGTGTACGAGCAGTACTTC
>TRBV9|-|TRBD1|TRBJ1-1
CASSPGTGSEAFF
TGTGCCAGCAGCCCCGGGACAGGATCTGAAGCTTTCTTT
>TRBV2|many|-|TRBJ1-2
CASTQASYGYTF
TGTGCCAGCACCCAGGCGAGCTATGGCTACACCTTC
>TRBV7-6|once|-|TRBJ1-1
CASSRVQGNTEAFF
TGTGCCAGCAGCAGGGTACAGGGGAACACTGAAGCTTTCTTT
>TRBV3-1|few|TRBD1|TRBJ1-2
CASSLEIEGARYGYTF
TGTGCCAGCAGCCTAGAAATAGAGGGGGCACGGTATGGCTACACCTTC
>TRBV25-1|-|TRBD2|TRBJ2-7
CASSDTGLAGVYEQYF
TGTGCCAGCAGTGATACAGGACTAGCGGGAGTGTACGAGCAGTACTTC
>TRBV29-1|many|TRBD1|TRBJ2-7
CSVGRDRGSYEQYF
TGCAGCGTAGGCCGGGACAGGGGTTCCTACGAGCAGTACTTC
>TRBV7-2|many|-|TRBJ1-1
CASSQGHMNTEAFF
TGTGCCAGCAGCCAGGGACATATGAACACTGAAGCTTTCTTT
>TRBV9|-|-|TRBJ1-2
CASSVGGGGGNTF
TGTGCCAGCAGCGTCGGGGGGGGAGGGGGAAACACCTTC
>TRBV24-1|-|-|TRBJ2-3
CATSVATDTDTQYF
TGTGCCACCAGTGTTGCGACAGACACAGATACGCAGTATTTT
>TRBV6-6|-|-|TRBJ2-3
CASSLRLAQVTQYF
TGTGCCAGCAGTTTAAGACTCGCTCAGGTTACGCAGTATTTT
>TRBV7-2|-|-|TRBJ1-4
CASSLGNYEKLFF
TGTGCCAGCAGCCTGGGGAACTATGAAAAACTGTTTTTT
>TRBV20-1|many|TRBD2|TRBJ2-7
CSAPGLAGVHEQYF
TGCAGTGCTCCCGGACTAGCGGGAGTACACGAGCAGTACTTC
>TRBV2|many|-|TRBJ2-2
CASKGDAYTGELFF
TGTGCCAGCAAGGGGGACGCTTACACCGGGGAGCTGTTTTTT
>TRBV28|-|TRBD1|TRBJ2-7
CASRLTDRGLYEQYF
TGTGCCAGCCGTTTAACGGACAGGGGGCTCTACGAGCAGTACTTC
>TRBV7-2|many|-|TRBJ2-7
CASSLAVESYEQYF
TGTGCCAGCAGCTTAGCGGTAGAATCCTACGAGCAGTACTTC
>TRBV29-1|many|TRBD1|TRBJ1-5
CSVRTGLPNQPQHF
TGCAGCGTCCGGACAGGTCTTCCCAATCAGCCCCAGCATTTT
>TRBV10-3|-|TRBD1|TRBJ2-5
CAISPGTGRAETQYF
TGTGCCATCAGCCCTGGGACAGGACGGGCAGAGACCCAGTACTTC
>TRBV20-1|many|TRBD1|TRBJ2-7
CSATEGTVLSYEQYF
TGCAGTGCTACTGAAGGGACAGTACTATCCTACGAGCAGTACTTC
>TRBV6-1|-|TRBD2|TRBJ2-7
CASSPTSGEQYF
TGTGCCAGCAGCCCGACTAGCGGGGAGCAGTACTTC
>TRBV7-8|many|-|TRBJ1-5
CASSLILRGWGNQPQHF
TGTGCCAGCAGCTTAATCTTGAGGGGCTGGGGCAATCAGCCCCAGCATTTT
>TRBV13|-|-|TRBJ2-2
CAIPELALDTGELFF
TGTGCCATCCCGGAATTAGCGCTGGACACCGGGGAGCTGTTTTTT
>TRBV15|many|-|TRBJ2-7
CATSRERGYEQYF
TGTGCCACCAGCAGAGAGCGGGGTTACGAGCAGTACTTC
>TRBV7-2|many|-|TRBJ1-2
CASSLDRAGNYGYTF
TGTGCCAGCAGCTTAGATAGGGCTGGGAACTATGGCTACACCTTC
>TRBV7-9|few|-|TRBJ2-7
CASSLSGGYVSYEQYF
TGTGCCAGCAGCTTGTCGGGGGGCTACGTCTCCTACGAGCAGTACTTC
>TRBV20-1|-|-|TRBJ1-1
CSAMGLAGNNEQFF
TGCAGTGCCATGGGGCTAGCGGGAAACAATGAGCAGTTCTTT
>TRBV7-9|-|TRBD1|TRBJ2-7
CASSLVGTGGREQYF
TGTGCCAGCAGCTTGGTAGGGACAGGGGGTCGCGAGCAGTACTTC
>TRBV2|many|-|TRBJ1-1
CATRRMNTEAFF
TGTGCCACAAGACGGATGAACACTGAAGCTTTCTTT